This T cell receptor (beta chain) was found in a study of shared T cell receptors in the human thymus (dated by TCRdb to the early 2020s). Background on the whole study: The study examined how self-reactive, shared T-cell receptor alpha chains are generated in the human thymus.

The library relied on the immunoSEQ multiplex PCR assay. The table was pulled from immuneACCESS by TCRdb, which kept in-frame rearrangements only. Such tables lose some clones; where checked, under half of the loss comes from unresolved V genes, and the rest has no known cause. Recorded for this sample are roughly 660,000 clones; approximately 87% of them occurred a single time. Of the sample, approximately 0.011% falls within the top ten clones. A note on this clone: Its antigen remains unidentified. The record has no base qualities; no much larger clone is one base away.

From V the trimming removes 2 bases and from J it removes 12 bases, while the gene matches leave 19 bases of the junction unaccounted for. Sequences GTSNPN (CDR1) and SVGIG (CDR2) are obtained from the germline V gene (reference sequence). From cysteine to phenylalanine, the CDR3 is 16 amino acids long. Kept here is only the CDR3 DNA, which spans 48 bases and is read in frame from base 1. The data were also submitted as part of a second study, on human thymus T cells. As described in the second report: In Finland, the donors were immunologically healthy infants who were having open corrective cardiac surgery for congenital heart defects. Thymus tissue was obtained as surgical resects removed during corrective cardiac surgery. Both the thymic and the peripheral blood repertoires appeared to show biased V and J gene segment usage. According to the related research, thymic TCR repertoires were highly overlapping among unrelated individuals. The study used under 10 infant thymus samples plus four related peripheral blood samples to characterize TCR alpha and beta repertoires. Donor ages ranging from about 7 to 250 days were recorded, and five to seven male and a couple of female infants were included in the cohort. After being mechanically released from the tissue, thymocytes were kept at -70 degrees C in pellets of about 8.5-32 million cells. A QIAsymphony instrument was used to extract genomic DNA from the frozen cell pellets. TCRB and TCRAD loci were amplified from a standardized quantity of quality-controlled genomic DNA using the immunoSEQ multiplex PCR assay. The amplicons spanned the V(D)J region and were long enough to cover the CDR3 and allow V and J genes to be identified. Through the commercial immunoSEQ service, the amplicons were sequenced on an Illumina platform. Primer bias and sequencing errors were corrected as previously described, and TCRAD and TCRB definitions were based on the IMGT database. The repertoires were analysed using immunoSEQ Analyzer 3.0 and VDJTools for basic statistics, V/J segment usage, diversity estimates, rarefaction and pairwise overlap. To estimate diversity, the Chao1, ChaoE, Efron-Thisted, Shannon and inverse Simpson indices were applied, and diversity was also estimated on datasets down-sampled to the smallest sample. For repertoire overlap, CDR3 nucleotide sequence, V gene and J gene had to match strictly, and clustering was done by Jaccard-based multidimensional scaling. On average, thymus samples gave 800,000 or so unique TCRB clonotypes, whereas blood samples gave about 84,000.

The sample consisted of thymocytes. The sequence is built from TRBV30 and TRBJ2-1; 7 middle bases align to TRBD1. The sequence was collected from a boy in the first two years of life with a congenital heart defect. Donor details come from another sample of the same person, matched by shared clones. The CDR3 corresponds to CAWSILRGQVLPAQFF. The DNA sequence is TGTGCCTGGAGTATATTAAGGGGGCAAGTCCTCCCGGCGCAGTTCTTC.